This is a list of T cell receptor beta chains from one sample in a study of blood T cells in healthy people across ages. TCRdb ran MiXCR on the 5' RACE reads and lists one entry per CDR3 protein. The sample lists about 780,000 distinct CDR3 sequences, about half seen once, with 15% to 20% in the top ten. The sequenced sample was blood. These receptors all come from a man older than 75 in good health. Each CDR3 is given without its conserved first and last residue. Clone size is stated in some rows and not others, as once, few, many or a class when expanded.

v_gene	abundance	j_gene	CDR3aa
TRBV6-6	few	TRBJ2-3	ASSYARATDTQY
TRBV10-3	.	TRBJ2-3	ALRISPNTGTQY
TRBV10-3	few	TRBJ2-7	AISEESYEQY
TRBV6-2/TRBV6-3	.	TRBJ1-4	ASTIARIANEKLF
TRBV7-9	few	TRBJ2-1	ASSLASRNEQF
TRBV5-1	.	TRBJ2-1	ASSRRIFQGDNEQF
TRBV11-3	.	TRBJ2-1	ASSFRGLPNEQF
TRBV27	few	TRBJ2-3	ASSLQLAGADTQY
TRBV6-2/TRBV6-3	.	TRBJ2-3	ASNWAGRADTQY
TRBV28	many	TRBJ2-1	ASRQFRPMTSGKNEQF
TRBV4-3	.	TRBJ2-1	ASSQELGPSSYNEQF
TRBV27	.	TRBJ2-2	ASSFEEFGELF
TRBV29-1	many	TRBJ2-3	SVALQGTQY
TRBV6-6	.	TRBJ2-3	ASSYPRDRATDTQY
TRBV21-1	few	TRBJ2-2	ASSYDRDSLIGTGELF
TRBV6-5	.	TRBJ1-1	ASSTSDTEAF
TRBV29-1	.	TRBJ2-7	SVVGAAALGTQY
TRBV7-8	.	TRBJ1-5	ASSLPHTGPYSNQPQH
TRBV7-3	.	TRBJ2-1	ASSSGGGYEQF
TRBV29-1	.	TRBJ2-7	SVVLGGFYEQY
TRBV6-2/TRBV6-3	.	TRBJ2-7	ATRGRDVKGQY
TRBV7-9	.	TRBJ2-7	ASSFPSSQY
TRBV29-1	few	TRBJ2-2	SGLGQGNTGELF
TRBV11-2	few	TRBJ2-5	ASSLEDRSRETQY
TRBV28	.	TRBJ1-4	ASSLNAEKLF
TRBV19	few	TRBJ2-3	ASSQGANPPDTQY
TRBV28	.	TRBJ2-7	ASTKTGTGAYEQY
TRBV20-1	.	TRBJ2-4	SAGTDLGEQY
TRBV6-5	.	TRBJ2-1	ASRQAPGLTDEQF
TRBV14	.	TRBJ2-1	ASSARTSYNEQF
TRBV5-1	.	TRBJ2-3	ASSLMDSQQDTQY
TRBV6-5	.	TRBJ1-5	ASSYSDRGRFSNQPQH
TRBV6-5	.	TRBJ2-3	ASSSPRQGIFTTDTQY
TRBV12-3/TRBV12-4	.	.	ASSGINSRTYEQY
TRBV28	.	TRBJ2-7	ASSLWGGLNLNEQY
TRBV6-2/TRBV6-3	.	TRBJ1-1	ASSPPGGNTEAF
TRBV7-2	.	TRBJ2-5	ASSLESVKETQY
TRBV7-2	many	TRBJ2-7	ASSFNYEQY
TRBV15	.	TRBJ2-1	ATSRGGSYNEQF
TRBV20-1	few	TRBJ2-7	SANRDSYEQY
TRBV29-1	.	TRBJ2-1	SVESRAVNEQF
TRBV7-2	.	TRBJ2-7	ASSGSGPPYEQY
TRBV6-2/TRBV6-3	.	TRBJ1-5	ASTLRGQGKQPQH
TRBV15	few	TRBJ2-3	ATSRHETGVDTQY
TRBV18	few	TRBJ2-7	ASSQRQPSGREAYEQY
TRBV24-1	.	.	ATSFSGRANNEQY
TRBV7-2	few	TRBJ2-1	ASDGSGRGHEQF
TRBV28	.	TRBJ2-5	ASSRDTSARLVETQY
TRBV7-2	.	TRBJ2-1	ASSLLAGWGYNEQF